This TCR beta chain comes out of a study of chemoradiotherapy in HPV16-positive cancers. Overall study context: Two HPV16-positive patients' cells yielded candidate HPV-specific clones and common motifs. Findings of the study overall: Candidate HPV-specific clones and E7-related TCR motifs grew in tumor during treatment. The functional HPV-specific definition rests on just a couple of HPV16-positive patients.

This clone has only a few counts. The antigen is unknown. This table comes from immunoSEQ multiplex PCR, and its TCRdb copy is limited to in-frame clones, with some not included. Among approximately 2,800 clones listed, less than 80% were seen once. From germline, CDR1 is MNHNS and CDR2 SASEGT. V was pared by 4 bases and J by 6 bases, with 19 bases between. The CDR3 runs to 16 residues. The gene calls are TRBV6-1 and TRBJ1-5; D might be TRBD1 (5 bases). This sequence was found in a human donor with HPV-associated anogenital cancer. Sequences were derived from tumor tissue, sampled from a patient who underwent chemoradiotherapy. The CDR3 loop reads CASSGGGREEGQPQHF. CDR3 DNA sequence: TGTGCCAGCAGTGGCGGGGGTCGGGAGGAGGGTCAGCCCCAGCATTTT.